This T cell receptor (beta chain) was retrieved from a study of blood T cell repertoires in COVID-19. Method: immunoSEQ multiplex PCR; TCRdb's copy keeps in-frame clones and lacks some. There are 65,000 to 90,000 clones in the sample; about 83% occur only once, and about 8% lies in the top ten. This CDR3 is 15 amino acids long. The J segment lost 5 bases and the V segment lost 6 bases, leaving 9 bases of the junction unmatched. Germline V gene sequence: CDR1 MGHDK, CDR2 SYGVNS. The TCR was taken from a man between 45 and 60 years old with active COVID-19. The chain joins TRBV25-1 to TRBJ2-5, with 10 bases that match TRBD2. The sample comprised peripheral blood. Here the CDR3 reads CASRPPSGGEETQYF. The CDR3 nucleotides read TGTGCCAGCAGGCCCCCCAGCGGGGGGGAGGAGACCCAGTACTTC. Together with reference TRBV25-1 and TRBJ2-5, the CDR3 gives the full variable domain: EADIYQTPRYLVIGTGKKITLECSQTMGHDKMYWYQQDPGMELHLIHYSYGVNSTEKGDLSSESTVSRIRTEHFPLTLESARPSHTSQYLCASRPPSGGEETQYFGPGTRLLVL.